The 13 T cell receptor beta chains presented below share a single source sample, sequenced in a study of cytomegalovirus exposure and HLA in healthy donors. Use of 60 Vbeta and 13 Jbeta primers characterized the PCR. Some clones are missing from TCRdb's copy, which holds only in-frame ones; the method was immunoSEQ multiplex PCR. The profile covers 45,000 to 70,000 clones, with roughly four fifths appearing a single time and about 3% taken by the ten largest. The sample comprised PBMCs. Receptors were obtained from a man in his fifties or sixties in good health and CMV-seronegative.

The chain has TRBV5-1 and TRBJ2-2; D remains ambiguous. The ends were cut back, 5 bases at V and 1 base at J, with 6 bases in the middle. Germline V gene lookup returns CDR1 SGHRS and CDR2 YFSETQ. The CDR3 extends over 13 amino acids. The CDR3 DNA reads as TGCGCCAGCAGTTCAGGGAACACCGGGGAGCTGTTTTTT. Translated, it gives CASSSGNTGELFF.

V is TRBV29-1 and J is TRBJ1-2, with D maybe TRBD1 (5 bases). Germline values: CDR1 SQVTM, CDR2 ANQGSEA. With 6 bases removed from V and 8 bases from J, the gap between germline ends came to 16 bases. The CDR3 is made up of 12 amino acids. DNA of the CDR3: TGCAGCGTGGCTGACAGAGTGGGAGGCTACACCTTC. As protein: CSVADRVGGYTF.

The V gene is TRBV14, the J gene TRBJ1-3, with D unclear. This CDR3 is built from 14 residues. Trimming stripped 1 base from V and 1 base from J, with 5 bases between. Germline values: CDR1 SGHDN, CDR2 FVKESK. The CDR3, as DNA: TGTGCCAGCAGCCAAGTTATATCTGGAAACACCATATATTTT. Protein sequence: CASSQVISGNTIYF.

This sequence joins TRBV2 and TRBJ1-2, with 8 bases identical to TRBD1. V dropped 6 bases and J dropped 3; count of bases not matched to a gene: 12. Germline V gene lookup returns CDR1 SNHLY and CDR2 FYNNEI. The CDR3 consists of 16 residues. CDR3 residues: CASRKGQVQRDYGYTF. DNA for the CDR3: TGTGCCAGCAGGAAGGGACAGGTCCAACGGGACTATGGCTACACCTTC.

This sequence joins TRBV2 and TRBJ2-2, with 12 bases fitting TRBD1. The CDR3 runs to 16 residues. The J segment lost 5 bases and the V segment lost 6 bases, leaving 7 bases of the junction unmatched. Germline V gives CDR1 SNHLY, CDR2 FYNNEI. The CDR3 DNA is TGTGCCAGCAGCGGAGGGACAGGGGGCGGGACCGGGGAGCTGTTTTTT. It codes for CASSGGTGGGTGELFF. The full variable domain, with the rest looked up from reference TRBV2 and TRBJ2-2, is EPEVTQTPSHQVTQMGQEVILRCVPISNHLYFYWYRQILGQKVEFLVSFYNNEISEKSEIFDDQFSVERPDGSNFTLKIRSTKLEDSAMYFCASSGGTGGGTGELFFGEGSRLTVL.

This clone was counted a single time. The CDR3 loop reads CASSVEIAGDTDTQYF. CDR3 DNA: TGTGCCAGCAGCGTAGAGATAGCGGGGGACACAGATACGCAGTATTTT. The rearrangement links TRBV9 to TRBJ2-3, with TRBD2 matching 9 bases. Germline V lookup: CDR1 SGDLS, CDR2 YYNGEE. The CDR3 has 16 residues. The trim removed 0 bases at V and 2 bases at J, leaving 4 bases unmatched.

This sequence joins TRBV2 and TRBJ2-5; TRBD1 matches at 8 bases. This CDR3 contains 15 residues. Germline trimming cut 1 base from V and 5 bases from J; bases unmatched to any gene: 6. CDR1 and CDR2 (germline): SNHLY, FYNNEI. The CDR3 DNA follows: TGTGCCAGCAGTGAAGGGGTCAGGGGGCTTGAGACCCAGTACTTC. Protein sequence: CASSEGVRGLETQYF.

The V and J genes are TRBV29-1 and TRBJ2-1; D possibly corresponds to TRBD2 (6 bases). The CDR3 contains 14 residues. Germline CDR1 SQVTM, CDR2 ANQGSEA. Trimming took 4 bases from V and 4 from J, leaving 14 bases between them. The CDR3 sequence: CSVGLVGAYNEQFF. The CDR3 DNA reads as TGCAGCGTTGGACTAGTCGGGGCGTACAATGAGCAGTTCTTC.

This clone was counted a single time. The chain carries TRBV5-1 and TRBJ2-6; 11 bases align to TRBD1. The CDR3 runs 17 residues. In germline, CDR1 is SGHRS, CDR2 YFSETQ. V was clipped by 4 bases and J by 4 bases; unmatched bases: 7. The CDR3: CASSQRTGGAGANVLTF. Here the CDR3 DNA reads TGCGCCAGCAGCCAACGGACAGGGGGCGCCGGGGCCAACGTCCTGACTTTC.

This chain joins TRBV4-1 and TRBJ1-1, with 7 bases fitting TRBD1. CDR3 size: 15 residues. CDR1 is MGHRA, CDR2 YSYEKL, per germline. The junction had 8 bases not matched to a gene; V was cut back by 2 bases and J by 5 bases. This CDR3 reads CASSQPTGSRTEAFF. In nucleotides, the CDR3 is TGCGCCAGCAGCCAACCGACAGGGTCAAGGACTGAAGCTTTCTTT.

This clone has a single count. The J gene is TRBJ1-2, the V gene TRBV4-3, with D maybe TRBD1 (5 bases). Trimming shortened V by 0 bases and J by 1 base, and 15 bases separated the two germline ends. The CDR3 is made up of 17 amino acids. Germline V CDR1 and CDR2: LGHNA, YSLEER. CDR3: CASSQEGRGLSNYGYTF. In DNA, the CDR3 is TGCGCCAGCAGCCAAGAGGGAAGGGGACTGAGTAACTATGGCTACACCTTC.

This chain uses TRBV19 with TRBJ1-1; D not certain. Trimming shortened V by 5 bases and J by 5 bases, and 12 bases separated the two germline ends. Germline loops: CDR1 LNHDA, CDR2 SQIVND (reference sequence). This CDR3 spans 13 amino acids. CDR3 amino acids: CASSYRSVTEAFF. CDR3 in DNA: TGTGCCAGTAGTTATAGATCGGTAACTGAAGCTTTCTTT.

The CDR3 bases are TGCAGCGTTGATCCTGGGACAGCACAAGAGACCCAGTACTTC. Translated, it gives CSVDPGTAQETQYF. The rearrangement links TRBV29-1 to TRBJ2-5; 7 bases map to TRBD1. V was pared by 3 bases and J by 2 bases, with 6 bases of the junction left unmatched. The CDR3 totals 14 residues. CDR1 is SQVTM and CDR2 is ANQGSEA in the germline V gene.